Following are 9 T cell receptor beta chains from one sample sequenced in a study of T cells after yellow fever vaccination. TCRdb analysed the 5' RACE reads with MiXCR anew, one entry per CDR3 protein. The sample has tens of thousands of distinct CDR3 sequences; roughly 6.3% are singletons. Sequenced material: PBMCs, either bulk or a sorted T-cell subset (CD4+, CD8+, memory, or dextramer-sorted; not recorded which), taken on the day of the yellow fever booster vaccination. Receptor source: a man aged 25-40 years who received the YFV17D yellow fever vaccine.

This clonotype was seen ten or more times. V usage is TRBV20-1 and J usage is TRBJ2-3; D possibly corresponds to TRBD1 (6 bases). V lost 0 bases and J 0 bases, leaving 7 bases between the germline ends. Germline V gene data show CDR1 as DFQATT and CDR2 as SNEGSKA (reference sequence). The CDR3 runs to 14 residues. The CDR3 is CSARDQGSTDTQYF. CDR3 in DNA: TGCAGTGCTAGAGATCAGGGGAGCACAGATACGCAGTATTTT.

This clonotype showed up many times. The chain links TRBV4-3 to TRBJ2-3; 9 bases map to TRBD2. The V segment lost 0 bases and the J segment 0 bases; nucleotides outside the gene matches: 13. CDR3 length: 20 residues. Germline V gives CDR1 LGHNA, CDR2 YSLEER. The CDR3 loop is CASSQDLVGSGRSSTDTQYF. CDR3 sequence (DNA): TGCGCCAGCAGCCAAGATCTAGTGGGGAGCGGGAGGTCTAGCACAGATACGCAGTATTTT.

In this sample, this clonotype turned up many times. The chain carries TRBV5-6 and TRBJ2-7, with D perhaps TRBD2 (5 bases). The CDR3 contains 11 residues. Germline CDR1 reads SGHDT; CDR2 reads YYEEEE. The ends were cut back, 4 bases at V and 7 bases at J, with 9 bases in the middle. The CDR3 reads CASSRGGEQYF. Here the CDR3 DNA reads TGTGCCAGCAGCCGGGGTGGGGAGCAGTACTTC.

This clonotype was seen only a few times. V and J are TRBV6-2 or TRBV6-3 and TRBJ2-2; 8 bases map to TRBD2. This CDR3 contains 16 residues. Germline lookup yields CDR1 MNHEY and CDR2 SVGEGT. V lost 3 bases, J lost 4 bases, and 7 bases stayed unmatched. The chain's CDR3 is CASSYPSGRPTGELFF. The DNA of the CDR3 is TGTGCCAGCAGTTATCCCAGCGGGAGACCCACCGGGGAGCTGTTTTTT.

Turning to this clonotype: A much larger clone sits a single nucleotide away, making a read error possible. The rearrangement joins TRBV12-5 to TRBJ2-7; D possibly corresponds to TRBD2 (5 bases). The CDR3 extends over 11 amino acids. Germline-derived CDR1 and CDR2 are LGHNT and FRNRAP. Trimming removed 6 bases at V and 7 bases at J, with 10 bases between. This CDR3 reads CASGRDWEQYF. The CDR3 DNA is TGTGCTAGTGGCCGGGATTGGGAGCAGTACTTC.

CDR3: CASGLGQHSNQPQHF. CDR3 DNA: TGTGCTAGTGGTTTGGGACAACATAGCAATCAGCCCCAGCATTTT. The chain links TRBV12-5 to TRBJ1-5; D remains ambiguous. Trimming stripped 1 base from V and 0 bases from J, with 7 bases between. Germline V CDR1 and CDR2: LGHNT, FRNRAP. The CDR3 totals 15 residues.

This chain joins TRBV11-3 and TRBJ2-3; no clear D gene. Germline CDR1 and CDR2: SGHNT and YENEEA. This CDR3 is 14 amino acids long. V lost 0 bases, J lost 4 bases, and 8 bases lay in between. CDR3 protein: CASSLDHKADTQYF. Here the CDR3 DNA reads TGTGCCAGCAGCTTAGACCATAAGGCAGATACGCAGTATTTT.

In its sample, this clonotype was seen many times. The V call is TRBV7-3, the J call TRBJ2-2; 8 positions agree with TRBD2. This CDR3 has 15 amino acids. Germline loops: CDR1 SGHTA, CDR2 FQGTGA. The trim removed 5 bases at V and 7 bases at J, leaving 9 bases unmatched. CDR3 bases: TGTGCCAGCAGCCCCCCGGGAGGGCTCGGCGGGGAGCTGTTTTTT. This encodes CASSPPGGLGGELFF.

The rearrangement uses TRBV20-1 and TRBJ1-1; no clear D gene. The V gene's germline CDR1 is DFQATT and CDR2 SNEGSKA (reference sequence). V lost 5 bases and J lost 6, with 13 bases in between. The CDR3 loop spans 12 amino acids. The CDR3, as DNA: TGCAGTGCTCCGGACCTGGGCGCTGAAGCTTTCTTT. It is translated as CSAPDLGAEAFF.